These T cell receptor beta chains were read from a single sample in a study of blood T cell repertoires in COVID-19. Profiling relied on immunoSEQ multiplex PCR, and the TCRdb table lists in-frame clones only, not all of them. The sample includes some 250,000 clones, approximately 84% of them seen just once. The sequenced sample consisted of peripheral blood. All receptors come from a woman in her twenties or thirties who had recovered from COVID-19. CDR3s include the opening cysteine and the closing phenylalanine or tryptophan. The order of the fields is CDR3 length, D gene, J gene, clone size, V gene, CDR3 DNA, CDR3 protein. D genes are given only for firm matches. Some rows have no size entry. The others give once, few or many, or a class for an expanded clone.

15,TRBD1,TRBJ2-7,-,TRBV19,TGTGCCAGTAGTATAGACTGGACAGGGCCAAGGGAGCAGTACTTC,CASSIDWTGPREQYF
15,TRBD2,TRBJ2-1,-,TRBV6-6,TGTGCCAGCAGTTACGGACTAGCGGGGTTGAATGAGCAGTTCTTC,CASSYGLAGLNEQFF
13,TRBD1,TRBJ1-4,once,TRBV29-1,TGCAGCGTTGGAGGGGGCTATCCAGAAAAACTGTTTTTT,CSVGGGYPEKLFF
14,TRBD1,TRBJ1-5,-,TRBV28,TGTGCCAGCAGCTTCGGACAGGGAGTACAGCCCCAGCATTTT,CASSFGQGVQPQHF
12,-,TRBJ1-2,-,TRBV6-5,TGTGCCCTGAGCTGGTCTAACTATGGCTACACCTTC,CALSWSNYGYTF
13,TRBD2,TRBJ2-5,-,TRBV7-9,TGTGCCAGCAGCCAAGCGGGGATAGAGACCCAGTACTTC,CASSQAGIETQYF
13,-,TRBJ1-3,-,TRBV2,TGTGCCAGCATCGGTTTTTCGCCGGACACCATATATTTT,CASIGFSPDTIYF
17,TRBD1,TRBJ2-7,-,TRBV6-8,TGTGCCAGCAGTTACGGGTGGGGACAGGGATATTTCTACGAGCAGTACTTC,CASSYGWGQGYFYEQYF
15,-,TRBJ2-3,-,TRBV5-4,TGTGCCAGCAGCTTGGTGACTAGTCGCACAGATACGCAGTATTTT,CASSLVTSRTDTQYF
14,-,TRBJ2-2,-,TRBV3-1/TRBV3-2,TGTGCCAGCAGTTTCAGGGGAACCGGCGGGGAGCTGTTTTTT,CASSFRGTGGELFF
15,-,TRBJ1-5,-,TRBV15,TGTGCCACCAGCAGAGATCGGTCGGGCAATCAGCCCCAGCATTTT,CATSRDRSGNQPQHF
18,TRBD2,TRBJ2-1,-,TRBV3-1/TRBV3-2,TGTGCCAGCAGCCAAGATATCACTAGCGGAAAGATATTCAATGAGCAGTTCTTC,CASSQDITSGKIFNEQFF
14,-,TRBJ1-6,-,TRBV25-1,TGTGCCAGCAGTGAATGGGAGACTGGGTCACCCCTCCACTTT,CASSEWETGSPLHF
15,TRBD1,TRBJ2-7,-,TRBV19,TGTGCCAGTAGTATAGGACAGGGAAGCTCCTACGAGCAGTACTTC,CASSIGQGSSYEQYF
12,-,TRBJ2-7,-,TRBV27,TGTGCCAGCAGTTTGTCGAGCCACGAGCAGTACTTC,CASSLSSHEQYF
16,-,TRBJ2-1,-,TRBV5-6,TGTGCCAGCAGCTTGGTTCCCGGGAGCTCCTACAATGAGCAGTTCTTC,CASSLVPGSSYNEQFF
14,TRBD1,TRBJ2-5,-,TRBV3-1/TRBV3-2,TGTGCCAGCAGCCACGACAGGGTACAAGAGACCCAGTACTTC,CASSHDRVQETQYF
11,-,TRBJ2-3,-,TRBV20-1,TGCAGTGCCCAGGCCACAGATACGCAGTATTTT,CSAQATDTQYF
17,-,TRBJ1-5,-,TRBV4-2,TGTGCCAGCAGCCAAGATCTGGGCGGGTCGGTCAATCAGCCCCAGCATTTT,CASSQDLGGSVNQPQHF
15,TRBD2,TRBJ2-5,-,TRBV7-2,TGTGCCAGCAGCTTAGGACTAGCTAAGGGAGAGACCCAGTACTTC,CASSLGLAKGETQYF
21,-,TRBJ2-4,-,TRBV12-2,TGTGCAAGTCGCTTAGCCCCCTCTACTAGCGGGGGGACTCTAGCCAAAAACATTCAGTACTTC,CASRLAPSTSGGTLAKNIQYF
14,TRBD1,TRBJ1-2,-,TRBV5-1,TGCGCCAGCAGCTTGGGCGGACAGGGTGATGGCTACACCTTC,CASSLGGQGDGYTF
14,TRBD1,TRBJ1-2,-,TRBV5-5,TGTGCCAGCAGCTTGGGGGACAGGTGGACCGGCTACACCTTC,CASSLGDRWTGYTF
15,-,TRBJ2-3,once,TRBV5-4,TGTGCCAGCAGCTTGGTGGCGGGGAGCACAGATACGCAGTATTTT,CASSLVAGSTDTQYF
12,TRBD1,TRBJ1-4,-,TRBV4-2,TGTGCCAGCAGACAGGGGGGTGAAAAACTGTTTTTT,CASRQGGEKLFF
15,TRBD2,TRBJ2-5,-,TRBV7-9,TGTGCCAGCAGCGCCCCGCTAGCGGGGGTAGAGACCCAGTACTTC,CASSAPLAGVETQYF
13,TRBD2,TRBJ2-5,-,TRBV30,TGTGCCTGGAGTGTAGGGCGGGGGGAGACCCAGTACTTC,CAWSVGRGETQYF
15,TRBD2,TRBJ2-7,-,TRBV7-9,TGTGCCAGCAGCCCCTTTAGCGGGGACACTTACGAGCAGTACTTC,CASSPFSGDTYEQYF
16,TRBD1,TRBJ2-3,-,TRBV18,TGTGCCAGCTCCCTCCCCGACAGGGGCCTCACAGATACGCAGTATTTT,CASSLPDRGLTDTQYF
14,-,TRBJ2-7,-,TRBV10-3,TGTGCCATCAGTGGGACGGAGCGGACCTACGAGCAGTACTTC,CAISGTERTYEQYF
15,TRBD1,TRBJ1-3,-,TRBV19,TGTGCCAGTGCATTCGGGACAGGCTCTGGAAACACCATATATTTT,CASAFGTGSGNTIYF
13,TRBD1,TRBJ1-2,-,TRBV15,TGTGCCACCAGGACAGGGGGAAGCTATGGCTACACCTTC,CATRTGGSYGYTF
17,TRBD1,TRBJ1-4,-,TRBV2,TGTGCCACAGGAACCGGGACAGAGTTACTAACTAATGAAAAACTGTTTTTT,CATGTGTELLTNEKLFF
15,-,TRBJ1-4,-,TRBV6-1,TGTGCCAGCAGTGAAGCGACCGGGGTTGGTGAAAAACTGTTTTTT,CASSEATGVGEKLFF
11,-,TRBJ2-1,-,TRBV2,TGTGCCAGCACGACTATTAATGAGCAGTTCTTC,CASTTINEQFF
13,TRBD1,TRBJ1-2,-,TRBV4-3,TGCGCCAGCAGCCAAGATGGGACAGGAGGCTACACCTTC,CASSQDGTGGYTF
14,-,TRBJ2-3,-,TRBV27,TGTGCCAGCAGTTTATCGTACTCAACAGATACGCAGTATTTT,CASSLSYSTDTQYF
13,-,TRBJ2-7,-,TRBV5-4,TGTGCCAGCAGCTTGGGGGGGCACTACGAGCAGTACTTC,CASSLGGHYEQYF
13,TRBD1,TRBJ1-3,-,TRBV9,TGTGCCAGCAGCGGCAGGGGGAGGAACACCATATATTTT,CASSGRGRNTIYF
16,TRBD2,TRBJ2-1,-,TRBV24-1,TGTGCCACCAGTGACTCAAGCGGGGGGCCTTACAATGAGCAGTTCTTC,CATSDSSGGPYNEQFF
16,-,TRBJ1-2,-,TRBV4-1,TGCGCCAGCAGCCAAGGACCGGAGGGTCTACTCTATGGCTACACCTTC,CASSQGPEGLLYGYTF
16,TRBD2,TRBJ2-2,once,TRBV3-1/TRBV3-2,TGTGCCAGCAGCCATGAACCGGGACTAGCTGCCGGGGAGCTGTTTTTT,CASSHEPGLAAGELFF
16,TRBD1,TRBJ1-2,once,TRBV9,TGTGCCAGCAGCGTAGCTACGAGGGGGCGCGATGATGGCTACACCTTC,CASSVATRGRDDGYTF
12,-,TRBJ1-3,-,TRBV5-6,TGTGCCAGCAGCCTCCAGAGAAACACCATATATTTT,CASSLQRNTIYF
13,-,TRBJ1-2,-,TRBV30,TGTGCCTGGAGTTTGCGGGGTAACTATGGCTACACCTTC,CAWSLRGNYGYTF
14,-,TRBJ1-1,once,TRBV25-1,TGTGCCAGCAGTGGAACCGGGACACCGGCTGGAGCTTTCTTT,CASSGTGTPAGAFF
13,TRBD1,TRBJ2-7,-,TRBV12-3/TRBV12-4,TGTGCCAGCAGAGTGGGACAGGCGGGCGAGCAGTACTTC,CASRVGQAGEQYF
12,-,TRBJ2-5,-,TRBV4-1,TGCGCCAGCAGCCAAGACAGGGAGACCCAGTACTTC,CASSQDRETQYF
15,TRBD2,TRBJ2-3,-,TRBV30,TGTGCCTGGAGCAAGACTAGCGGGGGGGCTTATACGCAGTATTTT,CAWSKTSGGAYTQYF
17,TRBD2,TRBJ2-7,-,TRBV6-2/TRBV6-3,TGTGCCAGCAGTTACCACAATAGCGGGGTAAGGTCCTACGAGCAGTACTTC,CASSYHNSGVRSYEQYF
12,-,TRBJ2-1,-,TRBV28,TGTGCCAGAACAGGGTACTACAATGAGCAGTTCTTC,CARTGYYNEQFF
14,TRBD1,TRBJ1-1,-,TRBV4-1,TGCGCCAGCAGCCACACAGGGGGGGGGACTGAAGCTTTCTTT,CASSHTGGGTEAFF